Each of the 27 T cell receptor beta chains below was sequenced from the same sample in a study of blood T cell repertoires in COVID-19. The repertoire was sequenced with immunoSEQ multiplex PCR; TCRdb's copy has only in-frame clones and lacks some. The table lists 35,000 to 40,000 clones, roughly 80% of them singletons, with around 24% in the top ten. Sequencing was performed on peripheral blood. The receptors originated from a human donor with acute or convalescent COVID-19. The donor label of this sample is uncertain.

This chain uses TRBV7-9 with TRBJ1-2; tentative D call: TRBD1 (5 bases). In germline, CDR1 is SEHNR, CDR2 FQNEAQ (reference sequence). V lost 5 bases and J 0 bases, leaving 13 bases between the germline ends. The CDR3 is 15 amino acids. CDR3 sequence (DNA): TGTGCCAGCAGCACCGCAGGGAATGCTAACTATGGCTACACCTTC. Residues: CASSTAGNANYGYTF.

This clone was counted between two and nine times. This sequence joins TRBV11-2 and TRBJ2-1; possible D gene TRBD2, 6 bases. V lost 1 base to trimming and J lost 8 bases, with 6 bases between them. The CDR3 runs to 12 residues. Germline V gene lookup returns CDR1 SGHAT and CDR2 FQNNGV. The CDR3 loop reads CASSLGGDEQFF. CDR3 coding DNA: TGTGCCAGCAGCTTAGGGGGGGATGAGCAGTTCTTC.

Only a few counts were recorded for this clone. V gene TRBV11-2 combines with J gene TRBJ2-3; D not certain. The CDR3 totals 17 residues. Trimming removed 0 bases at V and 2 bases at J, with 15 bases between. CDR1 SGHAT and CDR2 FQNNGV come from the germline V gene. CDR3 coding DNA: TGTGCCAGCAGCTTAGATGGCGGTTCATATTACACAGATACGCAGTATTTT. As protein: CASSLDGGSYYTDTQYF.

This clone was observed a few times. This sequence joins TRBV27 and TRBJ2-7; 10 bases agree with TRBD2. The CDR3 covers 14 residues. Looked up from germline, CDR1 is MNHEY and CDR2 is SMNVEV (reference sequence). V dropped 5 bases and J dropped 3; count of bases not matched to a gene: 4. The CDR3 DNA follows: TGTGCCAGCAGTAGGACTAGCGGAAACTACGAGCAGTACTTC. It codes for CASSRTSGNYEQYF.

V is TRBV27 and J is TRBJ2-3; D ambiguous. V dropped 5 bases and J dropped 1 base, with 13 bases sitting between them. The CDR3 extends over 15 amino acids. CDR1 and CDR2 from the germline V gene are MNHEY and SMNVEV (reference sequence). In DNA form, the CDR3 reads TGTGCCAGCAGTGTTCAGAATGGAGGCACAGATACGCAGTATTTT. Its protein is CASSVQNGGTDTQYF.

This chain uses TRBV5-6 with TRBJ1-2; D gene ambiguous. The length of the CDR3 is 11 residues. The V and J ends lost 1 base and 6 bases respectively, with 4 bases between them. Germline V gene sequence: CDR1 SGHDT, CDR2 YYEEEE. CDR3 coding DNA: TGTGCCAGCAGCTTGTTCGATGGCTACACCTTC. This translates into CASSLFDGYTF.

V usage is TRBV5-1 and J usage is TRBJ1-1; D may be TRBD1 (6 bases). Trimming stripped 4 bases from V and 6 bases from J, with 22 bases between. Germline CDR1 and CDR2: SGHRS and YFSETQ. The CDR3 is made up of 16 amino acids. The CDR3 nucleotides read TGCGCCAGCAGCGGGGGCTCAGGGAAACTTCAGTCTGAAGCTTTCTTT. Translating gives CASSGGSGKLQSEAFF.

A single count supports this clone. This chain joins TRBV28 and TRBJ1-1, with 12 nucleotides matching TRBD1. V dropped 7 bases and J dropped 4; count of bases not matched to a gene: 10. The CDR3 is 16 residues long. CDR1 and CDR2 from the germline V gene are MDHEN and SYDVKM. CDR3 in amino acids: CASTRGQGAQSTEAFF. DNA for the CDR3: TGTGCCAGCACCAGGGGACAGGGGGCGCAAAGCACTGAAGCTTTCTTT.

The V call is TRBV6-5, the J call TRBJ1-1; 8 bases map to TRBD1. The CDR3 has 14 residues. The junction had 2 bases not matched to a gene; V was cut back by 4 bases and J by 1 base. Per germline, CDR1 MNHEY and CDR2 SVGAGI. This CDR3 reads CASSWTGPNTEAFF. CDR3 DNA: TGTGCCAGCAGTTGGACAGGGCCGAACACTGAAGCTTTCTTT.

This clone was recorded once. The chain is built from TRBV9 and TRBJ2-7; D perhaps matches TRBD1 (6 bases). This CDR3 is built from 13 residues. V shed 4 bases and J shed 3 bases, with 11 bases lying between them. CDR1 SGDLS and CDR2 YYNGEE come from the germline V gene. The CDR3, as DNA: TGTGCCAGCAGCCCCAGGGGCATCTACGAGCAGTACTTC. Amino acid sequence: CASSPRGIYEQYF.

This clone showed up just a few times. The chain employs TRBV30 and TRBJ1-2; D is undetermined. V lost 4 bases to trimming and J lost 5 bases, with 5 bases between them. This CDR3 region has 10 residues. CDR1 and CDR2 (germline): GTSNPN, SVGIG (reference sequence). The CDR3 here is CAWNEYGYTF. In nucleotides, the CDR3 is TGTGCCTGGAATGAGTATGGCTACACCTTC.

The chain joins TRBV14 to TRBJ1-1, with a possible D match to TRBD1 (6 bases). V lost 4 bases, J lost 2 bases, and 14 bases lay in between. CDR1 and CDR2 from the germline V gene are SGHDN and FVKESK. The CDR3 loop spans 15 amino acids. CDR3 bases: TGTGCCAGCAGCCGCCAACAGGGATCCAACACTGAAGCTTTCTTT. It specifies CASSRQQGSNTEAFF.

The genes are TRBV27 and TRBJ2-7, with TRBD1 matching 9 bases. In germline, CDR1 is MNHEY, CDR2 SMNVEV (reference sequence). The CDR3 consists of 14 residues. V lost 3 bases to trimming and J lost 3 bases; unmatched junction nucleotides: 3. The CDR3 is CASSLGTGSYEQYF. Written as DNA, the CDR3 is TGTGCCAGCAGTTTGGGGACAGGGAGCTACGAGCAGTACTTC.

This chain connects TRBV27 to TRBJ1-1; no definite D call. V lost 5 bases, J lost 1 base, and 11 bases lay in between. Germline V CDR1 and CDR2: MNHEY, SMNVEV (reference sequence). This CDR3 has 14 amino acids. The CDR3 loop is CASSPGGGNTEAFF. CDR3 nucleotides: TGTGCCAGCAGTCCAGGAGGAGGGAACACTGAAGCTTTCTTT.

This clone was observed a single time. CDR3 sequence: CASTPGQGMFFDEQYF. For the CDR3, the DNA is TGTGCCAGTACCCCGGGACAGGGCATGTTTTTCGACGAGCAGTACTTC. J is TRBJ2-7 and V is TRBV19, with TRBD1 matching 9 bases. Trimming removed 7 bases from V and 5 bases from J; junction bases left unmatched: 15. Germline V lookup: CDR1 LNHDA, CDR2 SQIVND (reference sequence). CDR3 length equals 16 residues.

The chain recombines TRBV5-1 with TRBJ2-5; 13 bases fit TRBD2. CDR3 length equals 15 residues. V was pared by 1 base and J by 5 bases, with 2 bases of the junction left unmatched. Germline V gives CDR1 SGHRS, CDR2 YFSETQ. The DNA of the CDR3 is TGCGCCAGCAGCTTGACTAGCGGGGGGGAGGAGACCCAGTACTTC. This codes for CASSLTSGGEETQYF.

The genes are TRBV12-3 or TRBV12-4 and TRBJ1-4; D is perhaps TRBD1 (5 bases). The CDR3 contains 13 residues. Trimming pared 6 bases from V and 4 bases from J, leaving 9 bases between. This CDR3 is CASSRGLNEKLFF. The CDR3, as DNA: TGTGCCAGCAGCCGGGGACTTAATGAAAAACTGTTTTTT.

In its sample, this clone was seen a few times. The chain is built from TRBV5-1 and TRBJ1-3; TRBD1 matches at 8 bases. J lost 0 bases, V lost 4 bases, and 6 bases had no gene match. Germline CDR1 and CDR2: SGHRS and YFSETQ. The CDR3 is 16 residues long. The CDR3 DNA follows: TGCGCCAGCAGCCAGGGACAGGCAATCTCTGGAAACACCATATATTTT. Amino acids: CASSQGQAISGNTIYF.

The rearrangement links TRBV25-1 to TRBJ2-3, with D possibly matching TRBD2 (7 bases). V was trimmed by 3 bases and J by 2 bases, leaving 12 bases between them. The germline gives CDR1 MGHDK, CDR2 SYGVNS. This CDR3 region has 15 residues. CDR3: CASSEAGAYTDTQYF. The DNA of the CDR3 is TGTGCCAGCAGTGAGGCGGGGGCCTACACAGATACGCAGTATTTT.

The chain uses TRBV4-1 and TRBJ1-1, with 11 positions matching TRBD1. The V gene's germline CDR1 is MGHRA and CDR2 YSYEKL. The CDR3 is 16 amino acids. V lost 4 bases, J lost 4 bases, and 8 bases stayed unmatched. CDR3 coding DNA: TGCGCCAGCAGCCCTGTAAGGGACAGGGGGTTCACTGAAGCTTTCTTT. Its protein is CASSPVRDRGFTEAFF.

The chain combines TRBV7-9 with TRBJ2-1; 10 positions agree with TRBD2. J was trimmed by 6 bases and V by 1 base; bases with no gene match: 6. The germline V gene has CDR1 SEHNR and CDR2 FQNEAQ (reference sequence). The CDR3 is 16 amino acids. CDR3 region: CASSLVRLAGANEQFF. The CDR3 DNA follows: TGTGCCAGCAGCTTAGTTCGGCTAGCGGGAGCCAATGAGCAGTTCTTC.

The rearrangement joins TRBV5-1 to TRBJ2-7; TRBD1 aligns across 9 bases. Trimming cost V 4 bases and J 0 bases; bases outside gene matches: 5. The CDR3 sequence is 15 residues long. In germline, CDR1 is SGHRS, CDR2 YFSETQ. CDR3 in amino acids: CASSGGQGYSYEQYF. CDR3 coding DNA: TGCGCCAGCAGCGGGGGACAGGGTTACTCCTACGAGCAGTACTTC.

This chain links TRBV3-1 (or the pseudogene TRBV3-2) with TRBJ1-1, with D possibly matching TRBD1 (5 bases). The CDR3 is 16 residues long. V dropped 10 bases and J dropped 6 bases, with 27 bases sitting between them. CDR1 is LGHDT, CDR2 YNNKEL, per germline (reference sequence). For the CDR3, the DNA is TGTGCCACAGCGAGAGTTACCGGAGGGGCAGGGCCTGAAGCTTTCTTT. Its translation: CATARVTGGAGPEAFF.

The rearrangement uses TRBV6-6 and TRBJ2-1; 7 bases agree with TRBD1. With V trimmed by 2 bases and J by 7 bases, 5 bases remained unmatched. Germline V CDR1 and CDR2: MNHNY, SVGAGI (reference sequence). The CDR3 length is 14 residues. For the CDR3, the DNA is TGTGCCAGCAGTTACGGCGGCAGGGGGAATGAGCAGTTCTTC. Its translation is CASSYGGRGNEQFF.

CDR3 in amino acids: CATGVRLAGDYEQYF. CDR3 nucleotide sequence: TGTGCCACCGGCGTACGACTAGCGGGGGACTACGAGCAGTACTTC. The V gene is TRBV10-3, the J gene TRBJ2-7; 12 bases are a match to TRBD2. V shed 10 bases, J shed 3 bases, and the junction held 10 bases outside the gene matches. The CDR3 contains 15 residues. Germline V gene data show CDR1 as ENHRY and CDR2 as SYGVKD.

The genes are TRBV19 and TRBJ1-3; TRBD1 matches 11 bases. This CDR3 comprises 16 residues. V shed 3 bases, J shed 5 bases, and the junction held 6 bases outside the gene matches. Looked up from germline, CDR1 is LNHDA and CDR2 is SQIVND (reference sequence). The CDR3 reads CASSIPGQGARNTIYF. The DNA of the CDR3 is TGTGCCAGTAGTATCCCCGGACAGGGGGCAAGAAACACCATATATTTT. Full variable domain (outside the CDR3, taken from reference TRBV19 and TRBJ1-3): DGGITQSPKYLFRKEGQNVTLSCEQNLNHDAMYWYRQDPGQGLRLIYYSQIVNDFQKGDIAEGYSVSREKKESFPLTVTSAQKNPTAFYLCASSIPGQGARNTIYFGEGSWLTVV.

This rearrangement joins TRBV19 to TRBJ1-6; tentative D call: TRBD1 (5 bases). The CDR3 contains 16 residues. Germline CDR1 is LNHDA and CDR2 is SQIVND (reference sequence). The ends were cut back, 6 bases at V and 5 bases at J, with 17 bases in the middle. The CDR3 protein is CASSLGRDVHNSPLHF. CDR3 nucleotide sequence: TGTGCCAGTAGCCTAGGGAGGGACGTACATAATTCACCCCTCCACTTT.